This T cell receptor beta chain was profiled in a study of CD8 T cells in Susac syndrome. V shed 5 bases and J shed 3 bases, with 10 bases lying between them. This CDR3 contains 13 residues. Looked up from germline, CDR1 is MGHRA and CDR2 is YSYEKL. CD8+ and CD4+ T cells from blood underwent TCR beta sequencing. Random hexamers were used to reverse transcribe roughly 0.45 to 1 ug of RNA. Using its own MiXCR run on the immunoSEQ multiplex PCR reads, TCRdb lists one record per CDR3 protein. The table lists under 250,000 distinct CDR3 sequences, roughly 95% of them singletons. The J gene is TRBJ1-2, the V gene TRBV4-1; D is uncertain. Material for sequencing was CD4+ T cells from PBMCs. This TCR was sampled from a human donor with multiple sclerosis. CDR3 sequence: CASSGPRDYGYTF. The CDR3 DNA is TGCGCCAGCAGCGGGCCACGCGACTATGGCTACACCTTC.